This T cell receptor beta chain was recovered during a study of radiotherapy plus CTLA-4 blockade in lung cancer. Each patient with chemo-refractory metastatic non-small-cell lung cancer was treated with focal radiation plus CTLA-4 blockade using ipilimumab. TCRdb's table, derived via immunoSEQ multiplex PCR, lists solely in-frame clones and lacks some. Altogether about 51,000 clones are present, 70% to 80% being singletons, with the ten largest covering around 8.8%. Study-wide results and caveats: Clones of tumor-derived TCRs expanded in blood after radiotherapy plus ipilimumab.

The CDR3 spans 16 residues. V was clipped by 4 bases and J by 0 bases; unmatched bases: 4. Per the germline V gene, CDR1 is SNHLY and CDR2 is FYNNEI. As for this clone: Its antigen is unknown.

The sequenced sample was peripheral blood, obtained from a patient treated with radiotherapy plus ipilimumab. V gene TRBV2 combines with J gene TRBJ2-7; the match to TRBD2 covers 12 bases. This receptor was obtained from a human donor with non-small cell lung cancer who had a complete response to radiotherapy plus ipilimumab. The CDR3 sequence: CASSVGLAGSSYEQYF. CDR3 nucleotide sequence: TGTGCCAGCAGTGTCGGACTAGCGGGGTCCTCCTACGAGCAGTACTTC.